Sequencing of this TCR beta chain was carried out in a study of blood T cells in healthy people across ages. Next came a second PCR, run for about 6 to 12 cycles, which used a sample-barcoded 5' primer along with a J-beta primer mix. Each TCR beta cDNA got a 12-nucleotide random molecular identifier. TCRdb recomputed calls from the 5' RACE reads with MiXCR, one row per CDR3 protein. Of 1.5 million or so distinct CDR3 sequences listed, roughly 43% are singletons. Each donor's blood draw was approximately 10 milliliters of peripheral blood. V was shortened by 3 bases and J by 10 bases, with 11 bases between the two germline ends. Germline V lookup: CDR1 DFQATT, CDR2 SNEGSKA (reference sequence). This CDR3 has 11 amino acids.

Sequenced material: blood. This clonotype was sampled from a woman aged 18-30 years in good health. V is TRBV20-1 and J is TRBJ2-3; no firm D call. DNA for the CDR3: TGCAGTGCTAGTTCAAGCGTGGCGCAGTATTTT. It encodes CSASSSVAQYF.